This passage covers 16 T cell receptor beta chains from one sample sequenced in a study of human T cells and chemical hapten exposure. TCRdb redid the calling of the RACE reads with MiXCR, one entry per CDR3 protein. The sample has 95,000 to 150,000 distinct CDR3 sequences; around 15% are singletons. Time point of the sample: patch test 1, 2 weeks after DPC sensitization. As for treatment: therapeutic diphenylcyclopropenone sensitization with weekly scalp DPC. The sequences come from whole blood, collected in connection with sensitization to the hapten diphenylcyclopropenone (DPC). These receptors originate from a man between 18 and 29 years old with alopecia areata. Some clones in this sample may be carry-over from other donors' samples.

This rearrangement joins TRBV20-1 to TRBJ2-1, with 9 bases matching TRBD2. Germline CDR1 is DFQATT and CDR2 is SNEGSKA (reference sequence). The CDR3 has 12 amino acids. The DNA for the CDR3 is TGCCTGAGCCAGCGGGGGGATAATGAGCAGTTCTTC. This gives the protein CLSQRGDNEQFF.

The sample holds many counts of this clonotype. The V and J genes are TRBV20-1 and TRBJ1-1; D is ambiguous. The CDR3 sequence is 13 residues long. Trimming took off 0 bases at V and 5 bases at J, with 10 bases between the two ends. The germline V gene has CDR1 DFQATT and CDR2 SNEGSKA (reference sequence). The CDR3 nucleotides read TGCAGTGCTAGAGATGCAGGAGATACTGAAGCTTTCTTT. Residues: CSARDAGDTEAFF.

This clonotype was seen a handful of times. This chain uses TRBV7-9 with TRBJ2-1, with 9 bases identical to TRBD1. CDR1 SEHNR and CDR2 FQNEAQ come from the germline V gene (reference sequence). With 5 bases clipped from V and 5 bases from J, the junction kept 7 bases outside the gene matches. The CDR3 runs 15 residues. CDR3 coding DNA: TGTGCCAGCAGCCTCGCGGGGACAGGGAACAATGAGCAGTTCTTC. Translation gives CASSLAGTGNNEQFF.

This clonotype was counted only a few times. V is TRBV2 and J is TRBJ1-1, with D unclear. V dropped 4 bases and J dropped 6 bases, with 18 bases sitting between them. The CDR3 has 15 residues. Germline CDR1 and CDR2: SNHLY and FYNNEI. The CDR3 DNA reads as TGTGCCAGCAGTGCCACGGACGGCCCTGGGTCTGAAGCTTTCTTT. Its translation is CASSATDGPGSEAFF.

The genes are TRBV12-3 or TRBV12-4 and TRBJ2-1; D perhaps matches TRBD2 (6 bases). The length of the CDR3 is 14 residues. Trimming stripped 7 bases from V and 3 bases from J, with 13 bases between. CDR3 sequence reads: CASTMRRGYNEQFF. In nucleotides, the CDR3 is TGTGCCAGCACCATGAGGCGGGGCTACAATGAGCAGTTCTTC.

At least ten counts were recorded for this clonotype. This chain connects TRBV6-6 to TRBJ1-1; no reliable D call. Trimming shortened V by 8 bases and J by 1 base, and 11 bases separated the two germline ends. The CDR3 length is 13 residues. Germline V gives CDR1 MNHNY, CDR2 SVGAGI (reference sequence). The CDR3 bases are TGTGCCAGCCTACAGACTTGGAACACTGAAGCTTTCTTT. Protein: CASLQTWNTEAFF.

In this sample, this clonotype turned up many times. The chain recombines TRBV6-2 or TRBV6-3 with TRBJ2-7; tentatively, D is TRBD2 (5 bases). The CDR3 totals 15 residues. V lost 3 bases to trimming and J lost 1 base, with 13 bases between them. CDR1 is MNHEY and CDR2 is SVGEGT in the germline V gene. The CDR3 DNA reads as TGTGCCAGCAGTTATGAGAGCGGATCATCCTACGAGCAGTACGTC. It translates to CASSYESGSSYEQYV.

This clonotype showed up just a few times. The chain carries TRBV6-5 and TRBJ1-6, with unresolved D. Trimming removed 2 bases at V and 5 bases at J, with 13 bases between. The germline V gene encodes CDR1 MNHEY and CDR2 SVGAGI. The CDR3 covers 16 residues. Here the CDR3 DNA reads TGTGCCAGCAGTTACGTCCAGTCATCTAATAATTCACCCCTCCACTTT. Residues: CASSYVQSSNNSPLHF.

This clonotype was recorded a few times. CDR3 in DNA: TGTGCCAGTAGGAATGCCGGGGAGCTGTTTTTT. Protein sequence: CASRNAGELFF. This chain uses TRBV19 with TRBJ2-2; D not resolved. Germline CDR1 and CDR2: LNHDA and SQIVND (reference sequence). The CDR3 spans 11 residues. The V end was cut by 6 bases, the J end by 6 bases, with 5 bases between.

The chain carries TRBV20-1 and TRBJ1-5; tentative D call: TRBD1 (5 bases). V was cut by 3 bases and J by 7 bases, with 16 bases left in between. The CDR3 totals 14 residues. The germline V gene has CDR1 DFQATT and CDR2 SNEGSKA (reference sequence). CDR3 sequence (DNA): TGCAGTGCTAGTGGGCAGGGAATAGAACAGCCCCAGCATTTT. Translation gives CSASGQGIEQPQHF.

This clonotype appeared many times. The chain combines TRBV2 with TRBJ2-2; D gene ambiguous. The CDR3 sequence is 14 residues long. Germline V CDR1 and CDR2: SNHLY, FYNNEI. V dropped 6 bases and J dropped 3 bases, with 11 bases sitting between them. Here the CDR3 reads CASRNGYDTGELFF. The CDR3 DNA reads TGTGCCAGCAGGAACGGATATGACACCGGGGAGCTGTTTTTT.

This chain connects TRBV7-3 to TRBJ2-6; TRBD1 matches 8 bases. Germline values: CDR1 SGHTA, CDR2 FQGTGA. The CDR3 is 19 amino acids. The trim removed 2 bases at V and 0 bases at J, leaving 9 bases unmatched. The CDR3 DNA is TGTGCCAGCAGCTTATGGCAGGGGCAGGGGGCCTCTGGGGCCAACGTCCTGACTTTC. Amino acids: CASSLWQGQGASGANVLTF. The variable domain in full, completed from reference TRBV7-3 and TRBJ2-6, reads GAGVSQTPSNKVTEKGKYVELRCDPISGHTALYWYRQSLGQGPEFLIYFQGTGAADDSGLPNDRFFAVRPEGSVSTLKIQRTERGDSAVYLCASSLWQGQGASGANVLTFGAGSRLTVL.

The V call is TRBV20-1, the J call TRBJ2-1; the D is unclear. V lost 3 bases and J 5 bases, leaving 17 bases between the germline ends. Germline-derived CDR1 and CDR2 are DFQATT and SNEGSKA (reference sequence). The CDR3 sequence is 15 residues long. The CDR3 is CSARSGTAGDNEQFF. The CDR3 nucleotides are TGCAGTGCTAGGTCCGGCACCGCAGGCGACAATGAGCAGTTCTTC.

There are a few counts of this clonotype. The chain employs TRBV5-1 and TRBJ1-3; 8 bases fit TRBD1. Unmatched junction bases numbered 8, after V lost 5 bases and J lost 4 bases. CDR3 length: 15 amino acids. Germline-derived CDR1 and CDR2 are SGHRS and YFSETQ. The CDR3 DNA sequence: TGCGCCAGCAGAACCGACAGGGGTGCCGGAAACACCATATATTTT. The encoded protein is CASRTDRGAGNTIYF.

CDR3 sequence reads: CASGVLTDTQYF. In DNA, the CDR3 is TGCGCCAGCGGAGTTCTCACAGATACGCAGTATTTT. The V and J genes are TRBV5-1 and TRBJ2-3; D is ambiguous. This CDR3 region has 12 residues. Deletions cut 7 bases from V and 2 bases from J, with 8 bases between. Germline CDR1 and CDR2: SGHRS and YFSETQ.

This clonotype showed up just a few times. This chain connects TRBV7-2 to TRBJ1-2; unclear D gene. V lost 5 bases, J lost 2 bases, and 18 bases lay in between. CDR1 is SGHTA and CDR2 is FQGNSA in the germline V gene. The CDR3 has 16 amino acids. DNA for the CDR3: TGTGCCAGCAGCGCAGGACGGAAAACCTCCAACTATGGCTACACCTTC. Translating it yields CASSAGRKTSNYGYTF.